This is a list of T cell receptor beta chains from one sample in a study of blood T cells in healthy people across ages. TCRdb processed the 5' RACE reads anew with MiXCR; each CDR3 protein has one entry. Of some 1 million distinct CDR3 sequences in the sample, roughly 45% were seen once. The sequencing sample was made of blood. The receptors shown here come from an older woman in good health. Both conserved end residues are part of each CDR3. The order of the fields is D gene, V gene, clone size, J gene, CDR3 protein, CDR3 DNA. The D gene is left open where the match is weak. Clone size is not always given. Where it is, it says once, few, many or a class for expanded clones.

d_gene: TRBD2
v_gene: TRBV6-5
abundance: many
j_gene: TRBJ2-3
CDR3aa: CASSYVGLAGVSTDTQYF
CDR3nt: TGTGCCAGCAGTTACGTAGGACTAGCGGGAGTAAGCACAGATACGCAGTATTTT

d_gene: .
v_gene: TRBV29-1
abundance: .
j_gene: TRBJ2-1
CDR3aa: CSVERGVNEQFF
CDR3nt: TGCAGCGTTGAACGCGGGGTCAATGAGCAGTTCTTC

d_gene: .
v_gene: TRBV20-1
abundance: .
j_gene: TRBJ2-3
CDR3aa: CSAPWGSTTDTQYF
CDR3nt: TGCAGTGCTCCCTGGGGGTCGACCACAGATACGCAGTATTTT

d_gene: .
v_gene: TRBV7-9
abundance: .
j_gene: TRBJ2-3
CDR3aa: CASASLSVTDTQYF
CDR3nt: TGTGCCAGCGCTAGCTTGAGTGTGACAGATACGCAGTATTTT

d_gene: TRBD2
v_gene: TRBV3-1
abundance: .
j_gene: TRBJ2-5
CDR3aa: CASRKIAGEAETQYF
CDR3nt: TGTGCCAGCAGGAAGATAGCGGGAGAGGCCGAGACCCAGTACTTC

d_gene: .
v_gene: TRBV20-1
abundance: .
j_gene: TRBJ2-7
CDR3aa: CSAQDGRIAHEQYF
CDR3nt: TGCAGTGCCCAGGACGGGAGAATCGCCCACGAGCAGTACTTC

d_gene: TRBD1
v_gene: TRBV6-1
abundance: .
j_gene: TRBJ2-7
CDR3aa: CASSEGDRYSYEQYF
CDR3nt: TGTGCCAGCAGTGAAGGGGACAGATACTCCTACGAGCAGTACTTC

d_gene: .
v_gene: TRBV6-2/TRBV6-3
abundance: few
j_gene: TRBJ2-2
CDR3aa: CASSYSGGELFF
CDR3nt: TGTGCCAGCAGTTACTCGGGCGGGGAGCTGTTTTTT

d_gene: .
v_gene: TRBV12-3/TRBV12-4
abundance: few
j_gene: TRBJ2-3
CDR3aa: CASSLRTMGTDTQYF
CDR3nt: TGTGCCAGCAGTTTAAGGACTATGGGCACAGATACGCAGTATTTT

d_gene: .
v_gene: TRBV7-8
abundance: few
j_gene: TRBJ2-7
CDR3aa: CASSPVDRVYYEQYF
CDR3nt: TGTGCCAGCAGCCCGGTTGACCGTGTCTACTACGAGCAGTACTTC

d_gene: .
v_gene: TRBV10-3
abundance: .
j_gene: TRBJ1-1
CDR3aa: CAIRGGGRTEAFF
CDR3nt: TGTGCCATTCGAGGCGGGGGTCGGACTGAAGCTTTCTTT

d_gene: .
v_gene: TRBV5-8
abundance: .
j_gene: TRBJ1-2
CDR3aa: CASSLGQHYGHTF
CDR3nt: TGTGCCAGCAGCTTGGGACAACACTATGGCCACACCTTC

d_gene: .
v_gene: TRBV20-1
abundance: .
j_gene: TRBJ2-1
CDR3aa: CSAPPPLIYNEQFF
CDR3nt: TGCAGTGCCCCGCCCCCCCTGATCTACAATGAGCAGTTCTTC

d_gene: .
v_gene: TRBV6-5
abundance: .
j_gene: TRBJ2-3
CDR3aa: CASSSPSSYTQYF
CDR3nt: TGTGCCAGCAGCTCCCCCTCATCTTATACGCAGTATTTT

d_gene: .
v_gene: TRBV27
abundance: few
j_gene: TRBJ2-7
CDR3aa: CASSLSIADSYEQYF
CDR3nt: TGTGCCAGCAGTTTATCGATAGCAGACTCCTACGAGCAGTACTTC

d_gene: TRBD1
v_gene: TRBV7-9
abundance: .
j_gene: TRBJ2-1
CDR3aa: CASSLVGTGGLNEQFF
CDR3nt: TGTGCCAGCAGCTTAGTCGGGACAGGGGGCCTAAATGAGCAGTTCTTC

d_gene: .
v_gene: TRBV4-2
abundance: few
j_gene: TRBJ2-5
CDR3aa: CASSQDQQYGETQYF
CDR3nt: TGTGCCAGCAGCCAAGATCAACAGTACGGAGAGACCCAGTACTTC

d_gene: TRBD1
v_gene: TRBV29-1
abundance: .
j_gene: TRBJ2-7
CDR3aa: CSVGRQGKSHEQYF
CDR3nt: TGCAGCGTGGGACGACAGGGGAAGTCCCACGAGCAGTACTTC

d_gene: .
v_gene: TRBV12-3/TRBV12-4
abundance: few
j_gene: TRBJ2-7
CDR3aa: CASTIRQDEQYF
CDR3nt: TGTGCCAGCACCATAAGACAGGACGAGCAGTACTTC

d_gene: .
v_gene: TRBV10-2
abundance: many
j_gene: TRBJ2-7
CDR3aa: CASSDQGYEQYF
CDR3nt: TGCGCCAGCAGTGACCAAGGCTACGAGCAGTACTTC

d_gene: .
v_gene: TRBV12-3/TRBV12-4
abundance: .
j_gene: TRBJ2-7
CDR3aa: CASNLLGGSYEQYF
CDR3nt: TGTGCCAGCAACCTTCTAGGGGGCTCCTACGAGCAGTACTTC

d_gene: .
v_gene: TRBV11-2
abundance: .
j_gene: TRBJ2-1
CDR3aa: CASSSTVSRIDEQFF
CDR3nt: TGTGCCAGCAGCTCGACAGTATCCCGCATCGATGAGCAGTTCTTC

d_gene: TRBD1
v_gene: TRBV20-1
abundance: .
j_gene: TRBJ1-1
CDR3aa: CSAQGQGTIYEAFF
CDR3nt: TGCAGTGCCCAGGGACAGGGGACGATTTATGAAGCTTTCTTT

d_gene: .
v_gene: TRBV10-3
abundance: .
j_gene: TRBJ2-5
CDR3aa: CAISDSGSSYNEQYF
CDR3nt: TGTGCCATCAGTGATTCGGGAAGTTCCTACAATGAGCAGTACTTC

d_gene: .
v_gene: TRBV5-1
abundance: .
j_gene: TRBJ1-4
CDR3aa: CASSFQGWATNEKLFF
CDR3nt: TGCGCCAGCTCATTCCAGGGTTGGGCCACTAATGAAAAACTGTTTTTT

d_gene: TRBD1
v_gene: TRBV19
abundance: .
j_gene: TRBJ2-6
CDR3aa: CASRDSPSGANVLTF
CDR3nt: TGTGCCAGTCGGGACAGCCCCTCTGGGGCCAACGTCCTGACTTTC

d_gene: TRBD2
v_gene: TRBV12-3/TRBV12-4
abundance: .
j_gene: TRBJ2-3
CDR3aa: CASSSRTPGLAFVHTDTQYF
CDR3nt: TGTGCCAGCAGTTCCCGAACGCCGGGACTAGCTTTTGTACACACAGATACGCAGTATTTT

d_gene: .
v_gene: TRBV7-9
abundance: .
j_gene: TRBJ2-1
CDR3aa: CASSLVFQVYNEQFF
CDR3nt: TGTGCCAGCAGCTTAGTATTTCAGGTCTACAATGAGCAGTTCTTC

d_gene: TRBD2
v_gene: TRBV10-3
abundance: few
j_gene: TRBJ2-2
CDR3aa: CAISEFGLAGHGTGELFF
CDR3nt: TGTGCCATCAGTGAATTCGGGCTAGCGGGCCACGGGACCGGGGAGCTGTTTTTT

d_gene: .
v_gene: TRBV7-3
abundance: .
j_gene: TRBJ2-1
CDR3aa: CASSPIAEREQFF
CDR3nt: TGTGCCAGCAGCCCTATTGCAGAGAGAGAGCAGTTCTTC

d_gene: TRBD2
v_gene: TRBV4-1
abundance: .
j_gene: TRBJ2-1
CDR3aa: CASSRERGGAYNEQFF
CDR3nt: TGCGCCAGCAGCCGCGAGCGGGGGGGCGCCTACAATGAGCAGTTCTTC